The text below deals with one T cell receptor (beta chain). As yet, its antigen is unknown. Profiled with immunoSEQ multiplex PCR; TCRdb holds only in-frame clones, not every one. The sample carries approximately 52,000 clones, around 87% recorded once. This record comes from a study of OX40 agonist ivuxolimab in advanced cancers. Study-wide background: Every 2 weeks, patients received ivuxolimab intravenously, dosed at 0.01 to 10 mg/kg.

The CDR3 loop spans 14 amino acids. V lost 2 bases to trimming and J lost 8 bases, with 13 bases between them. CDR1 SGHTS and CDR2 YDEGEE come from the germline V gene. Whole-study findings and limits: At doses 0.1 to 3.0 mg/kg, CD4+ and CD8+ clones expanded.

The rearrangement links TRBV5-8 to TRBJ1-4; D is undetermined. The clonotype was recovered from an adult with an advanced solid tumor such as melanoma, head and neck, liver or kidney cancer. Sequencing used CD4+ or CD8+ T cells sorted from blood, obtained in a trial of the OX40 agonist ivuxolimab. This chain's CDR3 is CASSLTANGEKLFF. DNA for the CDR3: TGTGCCAGCAGCTTAACAGCGAACGGGGAAAAACTGTTTTTT.